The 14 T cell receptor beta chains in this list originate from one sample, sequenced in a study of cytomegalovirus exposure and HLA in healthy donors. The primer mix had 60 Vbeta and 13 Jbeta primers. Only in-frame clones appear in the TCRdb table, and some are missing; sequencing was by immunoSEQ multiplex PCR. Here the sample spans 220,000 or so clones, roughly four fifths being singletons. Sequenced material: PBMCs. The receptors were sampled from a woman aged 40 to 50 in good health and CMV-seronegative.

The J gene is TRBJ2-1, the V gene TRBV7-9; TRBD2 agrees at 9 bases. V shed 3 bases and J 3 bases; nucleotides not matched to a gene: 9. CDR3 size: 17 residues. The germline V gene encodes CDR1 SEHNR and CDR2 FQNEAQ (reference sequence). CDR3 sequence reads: CASSLDLAGQYYNEQFF. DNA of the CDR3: TGTGCCAGCAGCTTGGATCTAGCGGGACAGTACTACAATGAGCAGTTCTTC.

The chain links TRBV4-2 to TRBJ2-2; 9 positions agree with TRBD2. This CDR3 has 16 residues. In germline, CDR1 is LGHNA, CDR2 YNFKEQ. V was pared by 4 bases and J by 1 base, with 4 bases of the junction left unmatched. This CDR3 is CASSPSAGGNTGELFF. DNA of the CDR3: TGTGCCAGCAGCCCCTCAGCGGGAGGGAACACCGGGGAGCTGTTTTTT.

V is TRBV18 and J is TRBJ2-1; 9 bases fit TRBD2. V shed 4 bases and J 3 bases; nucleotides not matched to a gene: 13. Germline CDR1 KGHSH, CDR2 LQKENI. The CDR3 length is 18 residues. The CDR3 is CASSLLPPTSGSYNEQFF. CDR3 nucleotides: TGTGCCAGCTCACTCCTTCCCCCGACTAGCGGAAGCTACAATGAGCAGTTCTTC.

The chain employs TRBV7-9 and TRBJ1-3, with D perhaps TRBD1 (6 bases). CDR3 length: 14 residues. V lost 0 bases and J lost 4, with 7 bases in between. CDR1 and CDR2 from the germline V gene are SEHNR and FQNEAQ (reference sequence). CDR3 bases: TGTGCCAGCAGCTTAGCGGGACAAGGAAACACCATATATTTT. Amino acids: CASSLAGQGNTIYF.

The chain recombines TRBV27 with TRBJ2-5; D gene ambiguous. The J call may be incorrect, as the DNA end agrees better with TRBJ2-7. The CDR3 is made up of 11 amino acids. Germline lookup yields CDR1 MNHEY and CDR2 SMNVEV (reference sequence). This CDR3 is CASRISCEQYF. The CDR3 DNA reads TGTGCCAGCAGAATAAGCTGCGAGCAGTACTTC.

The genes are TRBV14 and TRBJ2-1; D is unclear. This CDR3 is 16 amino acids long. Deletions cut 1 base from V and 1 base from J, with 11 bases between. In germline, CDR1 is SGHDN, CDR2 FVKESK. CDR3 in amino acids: CASSQGWPTSYNEQFF. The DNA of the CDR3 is TGTGCCAGCAGCCAAGGCTGGCCGACATCCTACAATGAGCAGTTCTTC. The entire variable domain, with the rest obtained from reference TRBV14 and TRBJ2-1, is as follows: EAGVTQFPSHSVIEKGQTVTLRCDPISGHDNLYWYRRVMGKEIKFLLHFVKESKQDESGMPNNRFLAERTGGTYSTLKVQPAELEDSGVYFCASSQGWPTSYNEQFFGPGTRLTVL.

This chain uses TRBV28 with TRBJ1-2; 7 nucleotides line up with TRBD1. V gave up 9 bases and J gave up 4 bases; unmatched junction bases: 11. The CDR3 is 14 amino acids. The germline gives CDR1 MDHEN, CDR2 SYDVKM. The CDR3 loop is CASRIGGSVYGYTF. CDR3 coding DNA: TGTGCCAGTCGTATAGGGGGCAGTGTCTATGGCTACACCTTC.

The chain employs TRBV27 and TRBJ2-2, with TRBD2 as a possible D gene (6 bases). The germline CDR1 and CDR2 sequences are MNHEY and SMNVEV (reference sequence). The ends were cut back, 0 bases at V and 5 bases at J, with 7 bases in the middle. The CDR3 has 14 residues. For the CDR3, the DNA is TGTGCCAGCAGTTTATCGGGGGGAACCGGGGAGCTGTTTTTT. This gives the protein CASSLSGGTGELFF.

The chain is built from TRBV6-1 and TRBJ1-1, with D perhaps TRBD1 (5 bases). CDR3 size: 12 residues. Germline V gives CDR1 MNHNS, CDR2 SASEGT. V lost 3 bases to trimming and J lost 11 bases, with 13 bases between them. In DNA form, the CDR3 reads TGTGCCAGCAGTGAGCGACAGTCGTTGGCTTTCTTT. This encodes CASSERQSLAFF.

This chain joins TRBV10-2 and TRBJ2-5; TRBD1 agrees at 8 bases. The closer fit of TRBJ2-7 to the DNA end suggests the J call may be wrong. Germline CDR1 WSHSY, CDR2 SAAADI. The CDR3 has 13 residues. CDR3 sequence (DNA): TGCGCCAGCCGTTGGACAGGGCAGCACGAGCAGTACTTC. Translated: CASRWTGQHEQYF.

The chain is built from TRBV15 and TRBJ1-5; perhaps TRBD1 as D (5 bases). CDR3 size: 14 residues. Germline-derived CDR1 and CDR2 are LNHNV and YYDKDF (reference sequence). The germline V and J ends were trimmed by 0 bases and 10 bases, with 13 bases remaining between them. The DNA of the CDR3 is TGTGCCACCAGCAGAGAGTCAGGGCACAGACCCCAGCATTTT. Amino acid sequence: CATSRESGHRPQHF. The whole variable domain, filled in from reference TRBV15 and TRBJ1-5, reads DAMVIQNPRYQVTQFGKPVTLSCSQTLNHNVMYWYQQKSSQAPKLLFHYYDKDFNNEADTPDNFQSRRPNTSFCFLDIRSPGLGDTAMYLCATSRESGHRPQHFGDGTRLSIL.

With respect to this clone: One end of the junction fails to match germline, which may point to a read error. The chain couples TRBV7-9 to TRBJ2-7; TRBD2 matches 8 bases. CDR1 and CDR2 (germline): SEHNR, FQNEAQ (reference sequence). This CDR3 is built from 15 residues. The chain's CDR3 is CSSSLRREDPYEQYF. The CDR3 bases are TGTTCCAGCAGCTTACGGCGGGAGGATCCCTACGAGCAGTACTTC.

This CDR3 is CASSSRTFEQFF. The CDR3 DNA follows: TGTGCCAGCAGTTCAAGGACATTTGAGCAGTTCTTC. The chain joins TRBV6-5 to TRBJ2-1; D possibly corresponds to TRBD1 (5 bases). CDR1 MNHEY and CDR2 SVGAGI come from the germline V gene. The V gene lost 4 bases and the J gene lost 9 bases, with 10 bases spanning the gap. The CDR3 consists of 12 residues.

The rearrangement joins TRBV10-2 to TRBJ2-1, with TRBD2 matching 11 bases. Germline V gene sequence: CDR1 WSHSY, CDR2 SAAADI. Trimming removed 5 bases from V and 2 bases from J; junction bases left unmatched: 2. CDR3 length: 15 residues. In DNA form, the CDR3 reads TGCGCCAGCAGTTTAGCGGGAGGGCCCTACAATGAGCAGTTCTTC. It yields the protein CASSLAGGPYNEQFF.